A selection of T cell receptor beta chains follows, all from one sample in a study of T cell responses to AZD1222 COVID-19 vaccine. Profiling relied on immunoSEQ multiplex PCR, and the TCRdb table lists in-frame clones only, not all of them. The table shows roughly 120,000 clones, with 70% to 90% occurring only once. Sequencing was performed on peripheral blood, taken 28 days after the second AZD1222 dose. These receptors were collected from an adult who received the AZD1222 COVID-19 vaccine. Both conserved end residues are part of each CDR3. A D gene is named only where the DNA matches it firmly. Size is omitted from some rows. Given values are once, few, many or a class for expanded clones.

TRBV19	once	19	TRBJ1-5	TRBD1	TGTGCCAGTAGTTCCCCCGGGACAGGAGTTAGGCGGGGCAATCAGCCCCAGCATTTT	CASSSPGTGVRRGNQPQHF
TRBV15	-	15	TRBJ2-7	TRBD1	TGTGCCACCAGCATCGACAGGGGTGGAATCTACGAGCAGTACTTC	CATSIDRGGIYEQYF
TRBV18	-	16	TRBJ1-5	TRBD1	TGTGCCAGCTCACCAGGGGACAGGGATCTGACTCAGCCCCAGCATTTT	CASSPGDRDLTQPQHF
TRBV19	-	11	TRBJ2-7	-	TGTGCCAGTAGTGATTCATACGAGCAGTACTTC	CASSDSYEQYF
TRBV2	-	13	TRBJ1-3	-	TGTGCCAGCAGCCCTAACTCTGGAAACACCATATATTTT	CASSPNSGNTIYF
TRBV6-5	-	16	TRBJ2-7	-	TGTGCCAGCAGTTACTCGAGGGTCGGGGGGCTCTACGAGCAGTACTTC	CASSYSRVGGLYEQYF
TRBV20-1	-	11	TRBJ1-2	-	TGCAGTGCTATATTAACTGCGGGCTACACCTTC	CSAILTAGYTF
TRBV29-1	-	16	TRBJ2-1	TRBD2	TGCAGCGCCGAGGGACCCACTAGCGGATCCTACAATGAGCAGTTCTTC	CSAEGPTSGSYNEQFF
TRBV5-1	-	14	TRBJ2-1	-	TGCGCCAGCAGCGCGGACACCTCCTACAATGAGCAGTTCTTC	CASSADTSYNEQFF
TRBV28	few	18	TRBJ2-1	TRBD2	TGTGCCAGCACCACTAGGGGGACTAGCGGGATGAAATACAATGAGCAGTTCTTC	CASTTRGTSGMKYNEQFF
TRBV6-5	-	16	TRBJ1-2	-	TGTGCCAGCAGTTTTACCCTGGACAGAGCAGGATATGGCTACACCTTC	CASSFTLDRAGYGYTF
TRBV2	few	16	TRBJ1-3	-	TGTGCCAGCAGTGAAGCACAGGTATTCTCTGGAAACACCATATATTTT	CASSEAQVFSGNTIYF
TRBV6-5	-	15	TRBJ1-3	-	TGTGCCAGCAGTTACGGAGCCTCCCGTGGAAACACCATATATTTT	CASSYGASRGNTIYF
TRBV27	-	17	TRBJ1-1	TRBD1	TGTGCCAGCAGTTCATTAGGGGACAGGGGGCGGAACACTGAAGCTTTCTTT	CASSSLGDRGRNTEAFF
TRBV10-3	-	18	TRBJ2-3	TRBD2	TGTGCCATCAGTGCACGGACTAGCGGGAGTTCGGGGACAGATACGCAGTATTTT	CAISARTSGSSGTDTQYF
TRBV30	-	12	TRBJ1-1	-	TGTGCCTGGAGCCATGGTCGGGCTGAAGCTTTCTTT	CAWSHGRAEAFF
TRBV19	-	14	TRBJ1-5	-	TGTGCCAGTAGTATAGAGGGGGCTGGACAGCCCCAGCATTTT	CASSIEGAGQPQHF
TRBV27	-	14	TRBJ2-3	-	TGTGCCAGCCGACCGGGGGACGGCACAGATACGCAGTATTTT	CASRPGDGTDTQYF
TRBV5-1	-	15	TRBJ2-5	-	TGCGCCAGCAGCTTGGCAGGAGCGGTCCAAGAGACCCAGTACTTC	CASSLAGAVQETQYF
TRBV18	-	16	TRBJ1-1	-	TGTGCCAGCTTACCAACTCAACAGGGACCTCACACTGAAGCTTTCTTT	CASLPTQQGPHTEAFF
TRBV3-1/TRBV3-2	-	18	TRBJ2-1	-	TGTGCCAGCAGCCAACTGTATGGGGAGCAGAGCTCCTACAATGAGCAGTTCTTC	CASSQLYGEQSSYNEQFF
TRBV7-2	-	14	TRBJ2-7	-	TGTGCCAGCACCACGAGGCAGGGCAGTTACGAGCAGTACTTC	CASTTRQGSYEQYF
TRBV9	-	15	TRBJ1-4	-	TGTGCCAGCAGCGTAGCCGGCAGGGGCGGTGAAAAACTGTTTTTT	CASSVAGRGGEKLFF
TRBV5-1	-	15	TRBJ1-3	-	TGCGCCAGCAGCTTGAATCAGGGGCCTGGAAACACCATATATTTT	CASSLNQGPGNTIYF
TRBV9	-	11	TRBJ2-3	-	TGTGCCAGCAGCGTAGAGGATACGCAGTATTTT	CASSVEDTQYF
TRBV30	-	11	TRBJ1-2	TRBD1	TGTGCCTGGGACAGGGGCGACGGCTACACCTTC	CAWDRGDGYTF
TRBV4-2	-	18	TRBJ2-3	-	TGTGCCAGCAGCCAAGAGGAGGGTAGCGGTGTGTCTGCAGATACGCAGTATTTT	CASSQEEGSGVSADTQYF
TRBV4-3	-	15	TRBJ1-3	-	TGCGCCAGCAGCCAAGCCGGGACATATGGAAACACCATATATTTT	CASSQAGTYGNTIYF
TRBV19	once	16	TRBJ1-5	-	TGTGCCAGTAGTGTCACCCGGGGATTTAGCAATCAGCCCCAGCATTTT	CASSVTRGFSNQPQHF
TRBV7-2	-	15	TRBJ1-4	-	TGTGCCAGCAGCTTAGATGGCAGGTCGACAGAAAAACTGTTTTTT	CASSLDGRSTEKLFF
TRBV7-3	-	13	TRBJ1-5	-	TGTGCCAGCAGCCAGGATGGCAATCAGCCCCAGCATTTT	CASSQDGNQPQHF
TRBV18	-	16	TRBJ1-6	-	TGTGCCAGCTCACCAATTACAGTCCCTCATAATTCACCCCTCCACTTT	CASSPITVPHNSPLHF
TRBV10-3	once	12	TRBJ2-1	-	TGTGCCATCAGCCCCCTCCCGAATGAGCAGTTCTTC	CAISPLPNEQFF
TRBV18	-	13	TRBJ2-1	-	TGTGCCAGCTCCCTTGTCACCTACAATGAGCAGTTCTTC	CASSLVTYNEQFF
TRBV15	few	21	TRBJ1-1	TRBD1	TGTGCCACCAGCAGGGCCCCCGGGACAGGGTTCTTTTCCCTACTTGGCACTGAAGCTTTCTTT	CATSRAPGTGFFSLLGTEAFF
TRBV5-1	-	15	TRBJ1-3	-	TGCGCCAGCAGCTTGGTTGGGACGGAGGGAAACACCATATATTTT	CASSLVGTEGNTIYF
TRBV29-1	-	13	TRBJ1-2	-	TGCAGCGTTGAGGACAGCCGGTTTTACGGCTACACCTTC	CSVEDSRFYGYTF
TRBV30	-	18	TRBJ1-3	TRBD1	TGTGCCTTTTCAAGCCGGGACAGGGAACAGTTATCTGGAAACACCATATATTTT	CAFSSRDREQLSGNTIYF
TRBV6-1	-	16	TRBJ2-7	TRBD2	TGTGCCAGCAGTGATAGGGGACTAGCGGAGGGCTACGAGCAGTACTTC	CASSDRGLAEGYEQYF
TRBV5-4	-	16	TRBJ2-1	-	TGTGCCAGCAGCCTGGGGGCAGGGCAGCCAGTCAATGAGCAGTTCTTC	CASSLGAGQPVNEQFF
TRBV11-2	-	15	TRBJ2-1	-	TGTGCCAGCAGCTTAGGGTCTTGGTACGACCATGAGCAGTTCTTC	CASSLGSWYDHEQFF
TRBV23-1	-	15	TRBJ2-5	-	TGCGCCAGCAGTCAAGCTGGTAAAGGTCCGGAGACCCAGTACTTC	CASSQAGKGPETQYF
TRBV18	-	14	TRBJ1-5	-	TGTGCCAGCTCTCCCGGGGACCTGGGTCAGCCCCAGCATTTT	CASSPGDLGQPQHF
TRBV30	-	15	TRBJ2-3	TRBD2	TGTGCCTGGAGTATCTCTAGCGGGACCCCAGATACGCAGTATTTT	CAWSISSGTPDTQYF
TRBV6-2/TRBV6-3	once	13	TRBJ2-7	-	TGTGCCAGCAGTAGGGACGGCACCTACGAGCAGTACTTC	CASSRDGTYEQYF
TRBV9	-	14	TRBJ1-1	-	TGTGCCAGCAGCTCGCGGGACTCCAACACTGAAGCTTTCTTT	CASSSRDSNTEAFF
TRBV10-2	-	16	TRBJ2-3	-	TGCGCCAGCAGTGACGGGCTAGTAGGTTTTTACGATACGCAGTATTTT	CASSDGLVGFYDTQYF
TRBV9	-	16	TRBJ2-7	TRBD1	TGTGCCAGCAGCGTAGATGCCGGGACAGGGACCTACGAGCAGTACTTC	CASSVDAGTGTYEQYF
TRBV20-1	-	10	TRBJ2-5	-	TGCAGTGCTATAGAAGGGACCCAGTACTTC	CSAIEGTQYF
TRBV10-1	-	15	TRBJ2-7	-	TGCGCCAGCAGTGAGTCTTCTTACCTTTTGCACGAGCAGTACTTC	CASSESSYLLHEQYF
TRBV4-1	-	17	TRBJ2-3	-	TGCGCCAGCAGCCAAGCTTTCTTGGGCGGGCGCACAGATACGCAGTATTTT	CASSQAFLGGRTDTQYF
TRBV5-1	-	14	TRBJ2-3	TRBD1	TGCGCCAGCTCTCCGGGACAGGGGGCAGATACGCAGTATTTT	CASSPGQGADTQYF
TRBV6-2/TRBV6-3	once	14	TRBJ1-4	-	TGTGCCAGCAGCTCAACCGGGCTAGGTGAAAAACTGTTTTTT	CASSSTGLGEKLFF
TRBV5-5	-	16	TRBJ1-4	-	TGTGCCAGCAGCTTGCCAACCTCCACAACTAATGAAAAACTGTTTTTT	CASSLPTSTTNEKLFF
TRBV10-3	-	15	TRBJ1-3	-	TGTGCCATCAGTGGCCGGACAGCGCCCGGAAACACCATATATTTT	CAISGRTAPGNTIYF
TRBV4-1	-	15	TRBJ2-7	-	TGCGCCAGCAGCCCTACCCCCGGGGTTGCCTACGAGCAGTACTTC	CASSPTPGVAYEQYF
TRBV9	-	17	TRBJ2-3	TRBD2	TGTGCCAGCAGCGTAGCCCCAAGCGGGACCGTGGGAGATACGCAGTATTTT	CASSVAPSGTVGDTQYF
TRBV6-2/TRBV6-3	-	15	TRBJ2-7	-	TGTGCCAGCAGTTACTCCAAGGACGGCCCCTACGAGCAGTACTTC	CASSYSKDGPYEQYF
TRBV6-5	few	14	TRBJ1-4	TRBD1	TGTGCCAGCAGCCTGACAGGGGATAATGAAAAACTGTTTTTT	CASSLTGDNEKLFF